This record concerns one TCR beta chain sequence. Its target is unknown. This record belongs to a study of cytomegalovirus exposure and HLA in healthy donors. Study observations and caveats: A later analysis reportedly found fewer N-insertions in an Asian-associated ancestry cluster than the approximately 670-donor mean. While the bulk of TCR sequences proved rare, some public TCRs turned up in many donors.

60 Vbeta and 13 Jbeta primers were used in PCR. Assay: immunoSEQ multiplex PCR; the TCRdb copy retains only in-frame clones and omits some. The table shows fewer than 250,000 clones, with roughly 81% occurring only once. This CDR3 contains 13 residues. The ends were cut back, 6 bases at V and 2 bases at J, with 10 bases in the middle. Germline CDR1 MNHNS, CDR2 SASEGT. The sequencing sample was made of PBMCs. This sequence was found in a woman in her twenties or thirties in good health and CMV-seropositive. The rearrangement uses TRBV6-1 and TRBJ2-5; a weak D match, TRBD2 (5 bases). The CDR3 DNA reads TGTGCCAGCAGGTTAGCGTATCAAGAGACCCAGTACTTC. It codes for CASRLAYQETQYF.